A selection of T cell receptor beta chains follows, all from one sample in a study of T cells in localized non-small cell lung cancer. Libraries were prepared by immunoSEQ multiplex PCR; TCRdb keeps only in-frame clonotypes and omits some of them. Among approximately 3,000 clones listed, around 35% were seen once. The sequencing used normal lung tissue next to the tumor, collected before any cancer treatment. The receptors here all came from a male donor at least 60 years old with stage I squamous cell lung carcinoma. The CDR3 runs from the conserved cysteine through the conserved F or W. A D gene is named only where the DNA matches it firmly. Clone size is shown for a subset of rows, as once, few, many or a class of expanded clone.

j_call v_call d_call clone_size cdr3_aa cdr3_nt
TRBJ1-6 TRBV6-4 - few CASSEAWGSNSPLHF TGTGCCAGCAGTGAAGCATGGGGTTCGAATTCACCCCTCCACTTT
TRBJ2-2 TRBV6-8 TRBD2 - CASSDWTSGEVGELFF TGTGCCAGCAGTGATTGGACTAGCGGGGAAGTCGGGGAGCTGTTTTTT
TRBJ1-1 TRBV5-1 TRBD1 - CASSPGQGETEAFF TGCGCCAGCAGCCCTGGACAGGGAGAGACTGAAGCTTTCTTT
TRBJ2-1 TRBV30 TRBD2 - CALAGGPGNEQFF TGTGCCTTAGCGGGGGGGCCGGGCAATGAGCAGTTCTTC
TRBJ2-7 TRBV28 - - CASSPQGTEQYF TGTGCCAGCAGTCCTCAGGGGACCGAGCAGTACTTC
TRBJ2-3 TRBV19 - - CASRPRGNTDTQYF TGTGCCAGTAGGCCGAGAGGAAACACAGATACGCAGTATTTT
TRBJ1-6 TRBV7-5 - few CASSLAGTGGGSPLHF TGTGCCAGCAGCTTGGCCGGCACAGGGGGAGGATCACCCCTCCACTTT
TRBJ2-2 TRBV6-8 TRBD2 - CASSYLLAGGTGELFF TGTGCCAGCAGTTATTTACTAGCGGGAGGAACCGGGGAGCTGTTTTTT
TRBJ2-7 TRBV6-8 TRBD1 - CASSTGTLGEQYF TGTGCCAGCTCGACAGGGACGCTGGGGGAGCAGTACTTC
TRBJ1-3 TRBV18 - - CASSFGVLQAGNTIYF TGTGCCAGCTCATTCGGGGTCTTGCAAGCCGGAAACACCATATATTTT
TRBJ1-1 TRBV25-1 - - CASSLGGERQAFF TGTGCCAGCAGTTTGGGTGGGGAGCGACAAGCTTTCTTT
TRBJ2-6 TRBV30 - few CAWSAGWGSGANVLTF TGTGCCTGGAGTGCAGGGTGGGGATCCGGGGCCAACGTCCTGACTTTC
TRBJ2-7 TRBV9 - - CASSVSAGSSYEQYF TGTGCCAGCAGCGTATCGGCGGGCAGCTCCTACGAGCAGTACTTC
TRBJ2-5 TRBV19 - - CASRDLGETQYF TGTGCCAGTAGGGACCTAGGGGAGACCCAGTACTTC
TRBJ1-1 TRBV7-2 - medium-sized CASSADLNTEAFF TGTGCCAGCAGCGCGGATCTGAACACTGAAGCTTTCTTT
TRBJ1-3 TRBV7-4 - - CASSQGVSANTIYF TGTGCCAGCAGCCAAGGGGTATCTGCAAACACCATATATTTT
TRBJ2-5 TRBV18 - - CASSHREETQYF TGTGCCAGCTCGCACAGGGAAGAGACCCAGTACTTC
TRBJ1-1 TRBV9 TRBD1 few CASPGQGWGRSTEAFF TGTGCCAGCCCGGGACAGGGTTGGGGAAGGTCCACTGAAGCTTTCTTT
TRBJ2-1 TRBV11-3 TRBD1 - CASSSRDRGNNEQFF TGTGCCAGCAGCTCCCGGGACAGGGGTAACAATGAGCAGTTCTTC
TRBJ2-3 TRBV4-1 - - CASSQEGNPQYF TGCGCCAGCAGCCAAGAAGGAAATCCGCAGTATTTT
TRBJ1-4 TRBV6-8 - few CASRDSSTNEKLFF TGTGCCAGCAGGGACAGCTCAACTAATGAAAAACTGTTTTTT
TRBJ2-2 TRBV30 - large CAWSLGTNTGELFF TGTGCCTGGAGCCTGGGGACGAACACCGGGGAGCTGTTTTTT
TRBJ1-3 TRBV18 - - CVSSPLPDSSGNTIYF TGTGTCAGCTCACCCCTCCCCGACAGCTCTGGAAACACCATATATTTT
TRBJ2-1 TRBV2 TRBD2 medium-sized CATWISGDSQPNGYNEQFF TGTGCCACCTGGATTAGCGGGGACTCCCAACCTAACGGTTACAATGAGCAGTTCTTC
TRBJ1-3 TRBV5-1 - - CASSFGTGGNTIYF TGCGCCAGCAGCTTCGGGACGGGTGGAAACACCATATATTTT
TRBJ2-6 TRBV28 - medium-sized CASLGSGANVLTF TGTGCCTCTTTGGGGTCTGGGGCCAACGTCCTGACTTTC
TRBJ2-4 TRBV30 - - CAWSGGAKNIQYF TGTGCCTGGAGTGGAGGGGCCAAAAACATTCAGTACTTC
TRBJ1-5 TRBV6-8 - few CASRNRPGQPQHF TGTGCCAGCAGGAACCGCCCCGGTCAGCCCCAGCATTTT
TRBJ1-1 TRBV10-1 - - CASSDQGWTEAFF TGCGCCAGCAGTGATCAGGGCTGGACTGAAGCTTTCTTT
TRBJ1-3 TRBV6-8 - - CASRPDRYSGNTIYF TGTGCCAGCAGGCCCGACAGGTACTCTGGAAACACCATATATTTT
TRBJ2-5 TRBV7-4 - many CASSASLGGAETQYF TGTGCCAGCAGCGCCTCCCTTGGCGGGGCGGAGACCCAGTACTTC
TRBJ1-4 TRBV6-8 TRBD1 few CASSYSRTGNEKLFF TGTGCCAGCAGTTACTCGAGGACAGGGAATGAAAAACTGTTTTTT
TRBJ1-4 TRBV28 - medium-sized CASTSVNEKLFF TGTGCCAGCACCAGCGTTAATGAAAAACTGTTTTTT
TRBJ1-3 TRBV11-3 - few CASRDRQGGNTIYF TGTGCCAGCAGAGATCGCCAGGGGGGAAACACCATATATTTT
TRBJ2-3 TRBV19 TRBD2 - CASRASGGITDTQYF TGTGCCAGTAGGGCTAGCGGGGGAATCACAGATACGCAGTATTTT
TRBJ1-1 TRBV9 - - CASSVGPFAGRGTEAFF TGTGCCAGCAGCGTAGGCCCCTTTGCGGGACGTGGGACTGAAGCTTTCTTT
TRBJ1-4 TRBV6-8 - few CASILDRVLNEKLFF TGTGCCAGCATTTTAGACCGGGTACTTAATGAAAAACTGTTTTTT
TRBJ1-1 TRBV25-1 - - CASSKITGNTEAFF TGTGCCAGCAGTAAAATAACAGGCAACACTGAAGCTTTCTTT
TRBJ1-5 TRBV19 - - CASSIGGARSRQPQHF TGTGCCAGTAGTATTGGTGGGGCGCGATCTCGTCAGCCCCAGCATTTT
TRBJ2-7 TRBV18 TRBD1 - CASSPPTGQGPEQYF TGTGCCAGCTCACCACCGACGGGACAGGGACCCGAGCAGTACTTC
TRBJ2-5 TRBV6-8 TRBD1 - CASSPPLPTGVQTQYF TGTGCCAGCAGTCCACCATTGCCGACAGGGGTGCAGACCCAGTACTTC
TRBJ1-3 TRBV19 TRBD1 - CASRGQGAGNTIYF TGTGCCAGTAGAGGCCAGGGGGCTGGAAACACCATATATTTT
TRBJ2-7 TRBV19 - - CASSMRAGSYEQYF TGTGCCAGTAGTATGAGGGCAGGGTCCTACGAGCAGTACTTC
TRBJ1-1 TRBV28 - - CASSLEVVITEAFF TGTGCCAGCAGTTTGGAAGTTGTAATCACTGAAGCTTTCTTT
TRBJ2-2 TRBV9 TRBD1 - CATRDRELGTGELFF TGTGCCACCCGGGACAGGGAGCTTGGGACCGGGGAGCTGTTTTTT
TRBJ2-1 TRBV11-3 TRBD2 - CASSSGLAGAFNEQFF TGTGCCAGCAGCTCGGGACTAGCGGGGGCCTTCAATGAGCAGTTCTTC
TRBJ2-3 TRBV11-3 TRBD1 medium-sized CASSPRTGRATDTQYF TGTGCCAGCAGCCCTCGGACAGGGCGGGCCACAGATACGCAGTATTTT
TRBJ1-6 TRBV19 - few CASRPNSNSPLHF TGTGCCAGTAGACCTAATTCAAATTCACCCCTCCACTTT
TRBJ2-3 TRBV19 - - CASSRGLLTDTQYF TGTGCCAGTAGCAGGGGACTACTCACAGATACGCAGTATTTT
TRBJ1-4 TRBV6-8 TRBD1 few CASSYGQATNEKLFF TGTGCCAGCAGTTACGGACAGGCAACTAATGAAAAACTGTTTTTT
TRBJ2-5 TRBV6-8 - - CASSYGGYQETQYF TGTGCCAGCAGTTACGGAGGGTATCAAGAGACCCAGTACTTC
TRBJ1-4 TRBV6-8 - medium-sized CAIRRDGSNEKLFF TGTGCCATTCGAAGGGACGGCTCGAATGAAAAACTGTTTTTT
TRBJ2-7 TRBV30 TRBD1 - CAWSQGASYEQYF TGTGCCTGGAGTCAGGGGGCATCCTACGAGCAGTACTTC
TRBJ1-6 TRBV6-8 - few CASSSDTGLHNSPLHF TGTGCCAGCAGTTCCGACACCGGGCTTCATAATTCACCCCTCCACTTT
TRBJ1-2 TRBV6-8 - few CASRDPGRLYGYTF TGTGCCAGCAGAGATCCGGGCCGTCTCTATGGCTACACCTTC